Following are 18 T cell receptor beta chains from one sample sequenced in a study of glioma-infiltrating T cells. TCR alpha and beta CDR3 regions were amplified from RNA using iRepertoire nested multiplex PCR. TCRdb recomputed calls from the multiplex PCR reads with MiXCR, one row per CDR3 protein. The sample includes about 110,000 distinct CDR3 sequences, less than 30% of them seen just once. Sequenced: glioma tissue, nonneoplastic brain tissue, or PBMCs (not recorded which). The source of these receptors is a human donor with low-grade glioma or glioblastoma, undergoing nonglioma brain surgery, or in good health (not recorded which).

The chain uses TRBV6-6 and TRBJ1-1, with TRBD1 matching over 9 bases. The V gene end was trimmed by 9 bases and the J gene end by 5 bases; junction bases not matched to a gene: 4. The length of the CDR3 is 12 residues. Per the germline V gene, CDR1 is MNHNY and CDR2 is SVGAGI (reference sequence). CDR3 protein: CARQGATTEAFF. In nucleotides, the CDR3 is TGTGCCAGACAGGGGGCGACGACTGAAGCTTTCTTT.

This rearrangement joins TRBV11-1 to TRBJ2-1; D could derive from TRBD1 or TRBD2 (5 bases each). There are 16 residues in the CDR3. In germline, CDR1 is SGHAT, CDR2 FQDESV (reference sequence). V was pared by 5 bases and J by 9 bases, with 23 bases between. In nucleotides, the CDR3 is TGTGCCAGCAGCCGCACCGGACGGGGTCCAAGGGGTGAGCAGTTCTTC. This codes for CASSRTGRGPRGEQFF.

This clonotype was recorded at least ten times. The chain carries TRBV10-3 and TRBJ2-1, with 12 bases identical to TRBD2. This CDR3 region has 19 residues. V was clipped by 3 bases and J by 1 base; unmatched bases: 10. Germline assignment: CDR1 ENHRY and CDR2 SYGVKD. The CDR3: CAISDPRTSGVLSYNEQFF. Here the CDR3 DNA reads TGTGCCATCAGTGACCCCCGGACTAGCGGGGTCCTATCCTACAATGAGCAGTTCTTC.

V and J are TRBV6-2 or TRBV6-3 and TRBJ2-5, with 9 bases aligning to TRBD2. The CDR3 sequence is 12 residues long. The germline V gene encodes CDR1 MNHEY and CDR2 SVGEGT. Trimming cost V 6 bases and J 7 bases; bases outside gene matches: 3. The CDR3 spells CASRVLAGTQYF. CDR3 DNA: TGTGCCAGCAGGGTACTAGCGGGGACCCAGTACTTC.

This clonotype was recorded at least ten times. The V gene is TRBV18, the J gene TRBJ1-2; D is uncertain. The V gene's germline CDR1 is KGHSH and CDR2 LQKENI. This CDR3 is 13 amino acids long. V lost 4 bases to trimming and J lost 5 bases, with 11 bases between them. This chain's CDR3 is CASSRGDDYGYTF. Written as DNA, the CDR3 is TGTGCCAGCTCACGGGGAGATGATTATGGCTACACCTTC.

Remarks on this clonotype: A single base separates this from a much larger clone, so it may be a read error. V and J are TRBV7-2 and TRBJ2-7; the match to TRBD1 covers 7 bases. CDR1 is SGHTA and CDR2 is FQGNSA in the germline V gene. Trimming at V came to 5 bases and at J to 1 base, leaving 5 bases not matched to a gene. The CDR3 is made up of 14 amino acids. Here the CDR3 DNA reads TGTGCCAGCAGCCTGAGACAGGGTTCCTACGAGCAGTACTTC. Amino acid sequence: CASSLRQGSYEQYF. Full variable domain (rest looked up from reference TRBV7-2 and TRBJ2-7): GAGVSQSPSNKVTEKGKDVELRCDPISGHTALYWYRQSLGQGLEFLIYFQGNSAPDKSGLPSDRFSAERTGGSVSTLTIQRTQQEDSAVYLCASSLRQGSYEQYFGPGTRLTVT.

This rearrangement joins TRBV6-2 or TRBV6-3 to TRBJ1-1; D perhaps matches TRBD1 (6 bases). The CDR3 is 15 residues long. The germline gives CDR1 MNHEY, CDR2 SVGEGT. The CDR3, as DNA: TGTGTTAGCAGTTCCTCGGGGGCATCGAACACTGAAGCTTTCTTT. It yields the protein CVSSSSGASNTEAFF.

As to this clonotype: Possible read error: a much larger clone is one base away. The V gene is TRBV29-1, the J gene TRBJ2-5; D is uncertain. The germline V gene has CDR1 SQVTM and CDR2 ANQGSEA. The CDR3 spans 12 residues. CDR3 protein: CSVEGYQETRYF. Written as DNA, the CDR3 is TGCAGCGTTGAGGGATACCAAGAGACCCGGTACTTC.

There are many counts of this clonotype. The V gene is TRBV20-1, the J gene TRBJ2-3, with 16 bases lining up with TRBD2. V was clipped by 5 bases and J by 7 bases; unmatched bases: 6. Germline CDR1 and CDR2: DFQATT and SNEGSKA (reference sequence). This CDR3 contains 15 residues. The CDR3: CSAGTSGRAVYTQYF. The CDR3 DNA reads TGCAGTGCTGGGACTAGCGGGAGGGCGGTTTATACGCAGTATTTT.

This clonotype was seen many times. The DNA for the CDR3 is TGTGCCAGCAACCCCGGAGTGAACACTGAAGCTTTCTTT. Translation: CASNPGVNTEAFF. This sequence joins TRBV7-2 and TRBJ1-1; D uncertain. V shed 7 bases and J shed 0 bases, with 9 bases lying between them. The CDR3 is made up of 13 amino acids. In germline, CDR1 is SGHTA, CDR2 FQGNSA.

A single count supports this clonotype. The chain employs TRBV12-3 or TRBV12-4 and TRBJ1-2; perhaps TRBD1 as D (5 bases). The CDR3 contains 17 residues. Trimming left V 6 bases short and J 7 bases short, with 27 bases between. Here the CDR3 reads CASSKTPGTPVPPGYTF. CDR3 nucleotide sequence: TGTGCCAGCAGCAAAACGCCGGGGACCCCTGTTCCCCCTGGCTACACCTTC.

For this clonotype: One junction end disagrees with the germline gene, perhaps due to a read error. The J gene is TRBJ2-7, the V gene TRBV6-1; TRBD2 agrees at 13 bases. The germline V gene has CDR1 MNHNS and CDR2 SASEGT. This CDR3 contains 12 residues. The CDR3 loop reads CASRLAGGPWNF. The CDR3 bases are TGTGCCAGCAGACTAGCGGGAGGGCCCTGGAACTTC.

This clonotype was detected ten times or more. The DNA of the CDR3 is TGCAGCGTTGCAACACAGGCTGTCCCTCCTGAAGCTTTCTTT. It specifies CSVATQAVPPEAFF. V usage is TRBV29-1 and J usage is TRBJ1-1; tentative D call: TRBD1 (5 bases). The CDR3 covers 14 residues. Germline CDR1 SQVTM, CDR2 ANQGSEA. The V end lost 4 bases, the J end lost 6 bases, and 18 bases lay between the germline ends.

Comment on this clonotype: A single base separates this from a much larger clone, so it may be a read error. CDR3 protein: CASSQGLPGPGNTIYF. CDR3 sequence (DNA): TGTGCCAGCAGCCAAGGGCTCCCTGGGCCTGGAAACACCATATATTTT. The chain links TRBV14 to TRBJ1-3; D remains ambiguous. V lost 1 base and J 2 bases, leaving 12 bases between the germline ends. Germline lookup yields CDR1 SGHDN and CDR2 FVKESK. This CDR3 has 16 residues. Together with reference TRBV14 and TRBJ1-3, the CDR3 gives the full variable domain: EAGVTQFPSHSVIEKGQTVTLRCDPISGHDNLYWYRRVMGKEIKFLLHFVKESKQDESGMPNNRFLAERTGGTYSTLKVQPAELEDSGVYFCASSQGLPGPGNTIYFGEGSWLTVV.

The gene calls are TRBV6-2 or TRBV6-3 and TRBJ2-7, with D perhaps matching TRBD2 (5 bases). This CDR3 is 14 amino acids long. The germline CDR1 and CDR2 sequences are MNHEY and SVGEGT. V lost 1 base and J lost 7, with 14 bases in between. The CDR3 nucleotides read TGTGCCAGCAGTTACTTGAGAGGGAGTCTTGAGCAGTACTTC. It is translated as CASSYLRGSLEQYF.

With respect to this clonotype: At one of its ends the junction is not consistent with the germline gene, which may arise from a read error. V and J are TRBV19 and TRBJ1-2, with 9 bases identical to TRBD1. Germline CDR1 is LNHDA and CDR2 is SQIVND (reference sequence). CDR3 length: 14 amino acids. The CDR3 spells CSSTRDRVYYGYTF. The DNA for the CDR3 is TGTTCCAGTACTCGGGACAGGGTTTACTATGGCTACACCTTC.

This clonotype was found many times. The V gene is TRBV20-1, the J gene TRBJ1-1, with D tentatively TRBD1 (5 bases). Germline V gives CDR1 DFQATT, CDR2 SNEGSKA (reference sequence). V lost 2 bases and J lost 1, with 14 bases in between. This CDR3 region has 15 residues. The CDR3, as DNA: TGCAGTGCTAGAACTCACGGGGCCCCGAACACTGAAGCTTTCTTT. It is translated as CSARTHGAPNTEAFF.

The sample holds a few counts of this clonotype. The chain recombines TRBV11-2 with TRBJ2-7; D unclear. CDR1 and CDR2 (germline): SGHAT, FQNNGV. There are 14 residues in the CDR3. The germline V and J ends were trimmed by 1 base and 1 base, with 8 bases remaining between them. CDR3 in amino acids: CASSLAGSSYEQYF. The CDR3 nucleotides are TGTGCCAGCAGCTTAGCCGGCAGTTCCTACGAGCAGTACTTC.